This paragraph covers one T cell receptor beta chain sequence. Its antigen is not identified. Some clones are missing from TCRdb's copy, which holds only in-frame ones; the method was immunoSEQ multiplex PCR. The profile shows around 180,000 clones, around 88% of them singletons. This record belongs to a study of T cell responses to AZD1222 COVID-19 vaccine. Across the whole study: The study pooled second doses at about 4 or about 12 weeks.

The study, taken as a whole, reports: Unmutated variant regions reportedly attract nearly half of all spike-specific TCRs. CD4 TCRs covered the whole spike, strongest at regions 160-218 and 743-854. There were mostly white British donors and more females than males, and clonal diversity was possibly underestimated.

The V gene end was trimmed by 6 bases and the J gene end by 1 base; junction bases not matched to a gene: 5. The CDR3 is made up of 14 amino acids. The germline V gene encodes CDR1 LNHDA and CDR2 SQIVND (reference sequence). The material sequenced was peripheral blood, taken on day 0 of AZD1222 vaccination. This receptor was obtained from an adult in good health. V is TRBV19 and J is TRBJ2-5, with TRBD1 matching 7 bases. The CDR3 protein is CASRTGDPQETQYF. Written as DNA, the CDR3 is TGTGCCAGTAGAACAGGGGACCCCCAAGAGACCCAGTACTTC.